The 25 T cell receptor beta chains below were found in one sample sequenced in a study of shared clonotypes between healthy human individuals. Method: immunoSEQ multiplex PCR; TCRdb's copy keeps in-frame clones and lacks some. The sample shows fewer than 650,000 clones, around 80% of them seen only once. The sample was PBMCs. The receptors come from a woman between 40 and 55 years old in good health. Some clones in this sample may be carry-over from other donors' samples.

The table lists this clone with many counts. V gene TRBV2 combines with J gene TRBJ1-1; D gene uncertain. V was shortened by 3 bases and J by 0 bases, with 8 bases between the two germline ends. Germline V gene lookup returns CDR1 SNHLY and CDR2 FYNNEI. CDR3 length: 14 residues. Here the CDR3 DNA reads TGTGCCAGCAGTGATCAAGGGATGAACACTGAAGCTTTCTTT. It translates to CASSDQGMNTEAFF.

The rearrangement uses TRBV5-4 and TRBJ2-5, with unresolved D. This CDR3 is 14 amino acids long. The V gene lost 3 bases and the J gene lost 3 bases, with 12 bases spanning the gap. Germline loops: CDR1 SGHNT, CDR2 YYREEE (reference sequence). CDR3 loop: CASSSSTVKETQYF. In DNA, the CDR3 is TGTGCCAGCAGCTCATCGACGGTAAAAGAGACCCAGTACTTC.

This CDR3 is CASSRTREPYEQYF. In DNA, the CDR3 is TGTGCCAGCAGTCGGACTAGAGAGCCCTACGAGCAGTACTTC. The chain links TRBV2 to TRBJ2-7; 7 positions match TRBD2. CDR3 length equals 14 residues. With V trimmed by 5 bases and J by 2 bases, 6 bases remained unmatched. Germline CDR1 SNHLY, CDR2 FYNNEI.

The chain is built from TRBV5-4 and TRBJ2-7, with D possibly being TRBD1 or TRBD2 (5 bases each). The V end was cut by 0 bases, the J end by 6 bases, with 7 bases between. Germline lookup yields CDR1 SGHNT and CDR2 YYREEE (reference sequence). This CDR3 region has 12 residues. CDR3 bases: TGTGCCAGCAGCTTGGATGGGGGCGAGCAGTACTTC. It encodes CASSLDGGEQYF.

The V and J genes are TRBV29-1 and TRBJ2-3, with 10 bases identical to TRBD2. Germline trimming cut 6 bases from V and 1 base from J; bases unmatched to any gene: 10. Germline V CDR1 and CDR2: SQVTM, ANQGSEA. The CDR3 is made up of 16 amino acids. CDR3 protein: CSVQGTSAGGTDTQYF. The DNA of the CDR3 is TGCAGCGTCCAGGGGACTAGCGCTGGGGGCACAGATACGCAGTATTTT.

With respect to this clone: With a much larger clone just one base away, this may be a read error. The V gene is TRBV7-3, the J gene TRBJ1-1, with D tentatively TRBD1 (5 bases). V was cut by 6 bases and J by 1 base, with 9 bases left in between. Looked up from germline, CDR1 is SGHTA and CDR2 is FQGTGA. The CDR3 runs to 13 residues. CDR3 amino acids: CASSRDGNTEAFF. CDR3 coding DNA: TGTGCCAGCAGTCGGGACGGGAACACTGAAGCTTTCTTT.

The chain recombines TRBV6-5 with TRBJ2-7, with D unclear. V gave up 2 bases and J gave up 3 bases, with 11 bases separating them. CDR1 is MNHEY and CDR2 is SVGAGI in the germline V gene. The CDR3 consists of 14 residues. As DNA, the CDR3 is TGTGCCAGCAGTTACGCATCCAAGTTCTACGAGCAGTACTTC. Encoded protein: CASSYASKFYEQYF.

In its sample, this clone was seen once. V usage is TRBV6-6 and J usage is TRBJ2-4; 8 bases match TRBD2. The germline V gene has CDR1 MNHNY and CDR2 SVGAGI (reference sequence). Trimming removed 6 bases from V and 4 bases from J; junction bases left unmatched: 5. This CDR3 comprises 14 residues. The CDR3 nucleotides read TGTGCCAGCAGCCCGGGACTAGATAAAAACATTCAGTACTTC. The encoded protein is CASSPGLDKNIQYF.

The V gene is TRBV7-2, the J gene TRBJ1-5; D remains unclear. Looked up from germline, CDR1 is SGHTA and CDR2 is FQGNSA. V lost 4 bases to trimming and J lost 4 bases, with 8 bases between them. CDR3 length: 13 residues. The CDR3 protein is CASSWVSNQPQHF. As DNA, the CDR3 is TGTGCCAGCAGCTGGGTTTCGAATCAGCCCCAGCATTTT.

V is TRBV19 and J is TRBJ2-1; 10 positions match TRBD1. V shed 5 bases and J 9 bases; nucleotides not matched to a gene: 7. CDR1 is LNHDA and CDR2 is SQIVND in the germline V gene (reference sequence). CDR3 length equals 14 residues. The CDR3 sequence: CASSFGQGGGEQFF. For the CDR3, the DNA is TGTGCCAGTAGTTTCGGACAGGGGGGCGGTGAGCAGTTCTTC.

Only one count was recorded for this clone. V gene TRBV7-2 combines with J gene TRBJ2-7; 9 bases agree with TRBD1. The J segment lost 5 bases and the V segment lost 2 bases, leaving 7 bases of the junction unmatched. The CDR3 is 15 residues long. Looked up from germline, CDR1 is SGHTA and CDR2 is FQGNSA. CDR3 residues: CASSLRWTGAHEQYF. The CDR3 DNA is TGTGCCAGCAGCTTACGCTGGACAGGGGCCCACGAGCAGTACTTC.

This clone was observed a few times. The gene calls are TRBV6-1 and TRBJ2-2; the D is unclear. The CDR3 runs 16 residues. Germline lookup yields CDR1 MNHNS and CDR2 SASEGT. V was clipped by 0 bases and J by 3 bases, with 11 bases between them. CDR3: CASSEALQVDTGELFF. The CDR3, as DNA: TGTGCCAGCAGTGAAGCGCTTCAGGTCGACACCGGGGAGCTGTTTTTT.

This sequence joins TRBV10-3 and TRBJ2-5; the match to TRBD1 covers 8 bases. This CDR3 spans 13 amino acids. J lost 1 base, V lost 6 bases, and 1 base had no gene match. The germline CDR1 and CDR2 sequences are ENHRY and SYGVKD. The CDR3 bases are TGTGCCATCAGCACAGGGGGCCAAGAGACCCAGTACTTC. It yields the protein CAISTGGQETQYF.

The CDR3 nucleotides are TGTGCCAGTAGTATAGACAGGTACTCCTACGAGCAGTACTTC. It translates to CASSIDRYSYEQYF. The chain employs TRBV19 and TRBJ2-7, with D hard to call. From germline, CDR1 is LNHDA and CDR2 SQIVND (reference sequence). CDR3 length: 14 amino acids. The V and J ends lost 0 bases and 0 bases respectively, with 6 bases between them.

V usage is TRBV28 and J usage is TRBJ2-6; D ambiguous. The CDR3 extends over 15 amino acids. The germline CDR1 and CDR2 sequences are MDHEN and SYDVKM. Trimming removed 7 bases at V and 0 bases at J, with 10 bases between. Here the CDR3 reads CASTLRLSGANVLTF. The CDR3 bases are TGTGCCAGCACCCTGCGGCTCTCTGGGGCCAACGTCCTGACTTTC.

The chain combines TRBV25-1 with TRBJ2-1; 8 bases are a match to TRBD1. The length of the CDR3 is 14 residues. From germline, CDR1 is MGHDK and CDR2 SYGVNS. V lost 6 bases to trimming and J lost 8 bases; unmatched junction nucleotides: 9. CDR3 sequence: CASRDSGQAHEQFF. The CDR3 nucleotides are TGTGCCAGCAGAGACTCGGGACAGGCACATGAGCAGTTCTTC. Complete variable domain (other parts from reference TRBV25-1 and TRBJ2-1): EADIYQTPRYLVIGTGKKITLECSQTMGHDKMYWYQQDPGMELHLIHYSYGVNSTEKGDLSSESTVSRIRTEHFPLTLESARPSHTSQYLCASRDSGQAHEQFFGPGTRLTVL.

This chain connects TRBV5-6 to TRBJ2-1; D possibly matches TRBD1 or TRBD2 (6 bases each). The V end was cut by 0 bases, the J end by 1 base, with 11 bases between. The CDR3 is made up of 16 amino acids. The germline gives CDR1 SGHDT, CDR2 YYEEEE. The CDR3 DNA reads TGTGCCAGCAGCTTGGTCCAGGGGAGGTCCTACAATGAGCAGTTCTTC. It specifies CASSLVQGRSYNEQFF.

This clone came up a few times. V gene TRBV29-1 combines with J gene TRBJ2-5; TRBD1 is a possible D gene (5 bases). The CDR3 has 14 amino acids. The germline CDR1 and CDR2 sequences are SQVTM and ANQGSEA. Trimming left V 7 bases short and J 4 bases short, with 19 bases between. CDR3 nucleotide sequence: TGCAGCGGGGCAGGGTTTTCAGGTGTAGAGACCCAGTACTTC. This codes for CSGAGFSGVETQYF.

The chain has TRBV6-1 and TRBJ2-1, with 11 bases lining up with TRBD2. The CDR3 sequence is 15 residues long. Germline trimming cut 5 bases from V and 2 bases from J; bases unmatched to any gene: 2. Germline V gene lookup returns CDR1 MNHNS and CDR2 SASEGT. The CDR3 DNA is TGTGCCAGCAGTTTAGCGGGAGGGACCTACAATGAGCAGTTCTTC. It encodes CASSLAGGTYNEQFF.

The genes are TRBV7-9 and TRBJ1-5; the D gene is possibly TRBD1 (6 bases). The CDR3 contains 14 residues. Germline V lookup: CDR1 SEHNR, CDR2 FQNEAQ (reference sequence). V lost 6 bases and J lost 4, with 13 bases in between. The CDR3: CASSSKQGNQPQHF. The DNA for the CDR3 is TGTGCCAGCAGTTCTAAGCAGGGGAATCAGCCCCAGCATTTT.

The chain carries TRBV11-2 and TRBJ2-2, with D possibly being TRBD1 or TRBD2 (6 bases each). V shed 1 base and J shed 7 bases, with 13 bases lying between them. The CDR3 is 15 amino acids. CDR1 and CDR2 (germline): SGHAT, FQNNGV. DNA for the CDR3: TGTGCCAGCAGCTTAGTCCGGGGGCAGGGCGGGGAGCTGTTTTTT. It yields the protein CASSLVRGQGGELFF.

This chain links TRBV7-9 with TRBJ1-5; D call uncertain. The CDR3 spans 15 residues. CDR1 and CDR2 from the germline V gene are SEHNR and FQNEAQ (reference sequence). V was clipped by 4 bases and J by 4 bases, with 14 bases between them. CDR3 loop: CASSSTAGTNQPQHF. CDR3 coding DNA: TGTGCCAGCAGCTCAACGGCGGGAACTAATCAGCCCCAGCATTTT.

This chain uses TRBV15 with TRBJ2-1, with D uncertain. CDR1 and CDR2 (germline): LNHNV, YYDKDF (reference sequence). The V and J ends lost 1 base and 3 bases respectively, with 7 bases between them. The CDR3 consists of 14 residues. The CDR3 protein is CATSRVKVYNEQFF. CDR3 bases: TGTGCCACCAGCAGAGTAAAGGTCTACAATGAGCAGTTCTTC.

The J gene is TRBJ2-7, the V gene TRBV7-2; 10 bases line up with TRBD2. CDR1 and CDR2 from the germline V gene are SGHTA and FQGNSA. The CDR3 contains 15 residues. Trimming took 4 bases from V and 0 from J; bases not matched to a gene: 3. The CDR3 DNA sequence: TGTGCCAGCAGCTGGACTAGCGGAAGCTCCTACGAGCAGTACTTC. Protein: CASSWTSGSSYEQYF. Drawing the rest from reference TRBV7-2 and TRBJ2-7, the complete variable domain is GAGVSQSPSNKVTEKGKDVELRCDPISGHTALYWYRQSLGQGLEFLIYFQGNSAPDKSGLPSDRFSAERTGGSVSTLTIQRTQQEDSAVYLCASSWTSGSSYEQYFGPGTRLTVT.

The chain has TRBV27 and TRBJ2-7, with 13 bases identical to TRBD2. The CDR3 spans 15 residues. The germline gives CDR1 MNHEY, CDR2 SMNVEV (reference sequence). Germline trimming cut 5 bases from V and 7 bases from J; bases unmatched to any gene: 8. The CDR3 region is CASSPPGLAGREQYF. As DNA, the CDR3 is TGTGCCAGCAGTCCTCCGGGACTAGCGGGACGGGAGCAGTACTTC.